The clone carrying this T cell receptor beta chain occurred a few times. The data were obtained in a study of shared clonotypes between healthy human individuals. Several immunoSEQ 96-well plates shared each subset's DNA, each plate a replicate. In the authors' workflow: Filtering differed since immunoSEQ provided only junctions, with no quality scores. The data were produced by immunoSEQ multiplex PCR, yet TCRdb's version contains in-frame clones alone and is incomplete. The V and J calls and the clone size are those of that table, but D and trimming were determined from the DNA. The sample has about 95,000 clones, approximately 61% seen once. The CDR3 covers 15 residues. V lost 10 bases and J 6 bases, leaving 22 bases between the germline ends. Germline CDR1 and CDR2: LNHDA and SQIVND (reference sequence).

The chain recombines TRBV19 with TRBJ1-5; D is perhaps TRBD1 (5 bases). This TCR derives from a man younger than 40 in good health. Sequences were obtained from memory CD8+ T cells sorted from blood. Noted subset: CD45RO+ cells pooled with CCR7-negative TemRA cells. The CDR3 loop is CATKQGFGFVQPQHF. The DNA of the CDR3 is TGTGCCACCAAGCAGGGATTCGGCTTCGTTCAGCCCCAGCATTTT.